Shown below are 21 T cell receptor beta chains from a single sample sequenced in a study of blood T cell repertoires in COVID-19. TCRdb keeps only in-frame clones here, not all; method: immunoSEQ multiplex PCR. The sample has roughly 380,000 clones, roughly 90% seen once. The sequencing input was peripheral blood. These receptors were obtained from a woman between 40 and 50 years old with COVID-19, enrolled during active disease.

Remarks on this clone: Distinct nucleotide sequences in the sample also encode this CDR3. The DNA for the CDR3 is TGTGCCAGTAGTTCCCGACAGAATTCACCCCTCCACTTT. Its translation is CASSSRQNSPLHF. The chain links TRBV19 to TRBJ1-6; TRBD1 is a possible D gene (5 bases). The CDR3 has 13 residues. Per germline, CDR1 LNHDA and CDR2 SQIVND (reference sequence). Trimming cost V 5 bases and J 7 bases, with 9 bases left between them.

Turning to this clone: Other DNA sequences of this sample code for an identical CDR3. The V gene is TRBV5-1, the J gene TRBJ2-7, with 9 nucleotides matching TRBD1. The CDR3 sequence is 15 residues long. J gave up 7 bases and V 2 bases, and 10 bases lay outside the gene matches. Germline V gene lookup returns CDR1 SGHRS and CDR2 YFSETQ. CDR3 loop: CASSLSGQGLHEQYF. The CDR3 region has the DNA TGCGCCAGCAGCTTATCGGGACAGGGCCTCCATGAGCAGTACTTC. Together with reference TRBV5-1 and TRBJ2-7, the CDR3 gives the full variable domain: KAGVTQTPRYLIKTRGQQVTLSCSPISGHRSVSWYQQTPGQGLQFLFEYFSETQRNKGNFPGRFSGRQFSNSRSEMNVSTLELGDSALYLCASSLSGQGLHEQYFGPGTRLTVT.

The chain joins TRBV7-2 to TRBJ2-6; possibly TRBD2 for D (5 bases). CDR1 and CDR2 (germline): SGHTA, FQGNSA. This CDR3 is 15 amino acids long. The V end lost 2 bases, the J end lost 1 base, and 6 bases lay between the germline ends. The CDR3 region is CASSLRESGANVLTF. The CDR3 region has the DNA TGTGCCAGCAGCTTACGGGAATCTGGGGCCAACGTCCTGACTTTC.

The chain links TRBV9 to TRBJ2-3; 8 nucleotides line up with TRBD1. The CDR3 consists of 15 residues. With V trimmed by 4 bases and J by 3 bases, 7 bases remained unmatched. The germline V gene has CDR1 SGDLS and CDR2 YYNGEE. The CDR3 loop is CASSPGGFVTDTQYF. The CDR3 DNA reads TGTGCCAGCAGCCCAGGGGGCTTCGTAACAGATACGCAGTATTTT.

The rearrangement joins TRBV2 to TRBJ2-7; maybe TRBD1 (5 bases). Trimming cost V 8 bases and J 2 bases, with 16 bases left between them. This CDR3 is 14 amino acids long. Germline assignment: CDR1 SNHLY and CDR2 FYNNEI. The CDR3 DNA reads TGTGCCAGCTTGGAACAGGTGGACCCCTACGAGCAGTACTTC. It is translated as CASLEQVDPYEQYF.

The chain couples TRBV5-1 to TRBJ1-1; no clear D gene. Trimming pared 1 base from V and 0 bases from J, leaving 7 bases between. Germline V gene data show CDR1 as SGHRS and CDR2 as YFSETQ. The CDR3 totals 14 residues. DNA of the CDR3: TGCGCCAGCAGCTTGTACAGTCTGAACACTGAAGCTTTCTTT. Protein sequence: CASSLYSLNTEAFF.

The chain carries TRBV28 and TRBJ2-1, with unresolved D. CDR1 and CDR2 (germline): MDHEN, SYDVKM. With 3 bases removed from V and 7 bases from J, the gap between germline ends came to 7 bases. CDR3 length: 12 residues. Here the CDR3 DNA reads TGTGCCAGCAGTTTGGTAGAGAATGAGCAGTTCTTC. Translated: CASSLVENEQFF.

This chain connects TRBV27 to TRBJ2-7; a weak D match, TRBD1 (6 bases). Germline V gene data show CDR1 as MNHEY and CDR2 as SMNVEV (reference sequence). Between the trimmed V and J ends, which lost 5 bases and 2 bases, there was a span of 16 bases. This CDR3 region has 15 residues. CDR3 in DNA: TGTGCCAGCAGTACCTACAGGGATCCAACCTACGAGCAGTACTTC. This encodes CASSTYRDPTYEQYF.

CDR3: CASSYGGGDTEAFF. CDR3 coding DNA: TGTGCCAGCAGTTACGGCGGGGGAGACACTGAAGCTTTCTTT. The chain uses TRBV27 and TRBJ1-1; a weak D match, TRBD1 (5 bases). Germline V gene data show CDR1 as MNHEY and CDR2 as SMNVEV (reference sequence). The CDR3 consists of 14 residues. Trimming stripped 4 bases from V and 3 bases from J, with 12 bases between.

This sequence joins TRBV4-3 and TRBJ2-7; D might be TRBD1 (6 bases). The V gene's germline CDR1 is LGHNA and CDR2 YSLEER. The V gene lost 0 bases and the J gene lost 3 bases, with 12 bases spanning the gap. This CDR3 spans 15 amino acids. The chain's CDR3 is CASSQESDRYYEQYF. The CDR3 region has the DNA TGCGCCAGCAGCCAAGAATCTGACAGGTACTACGAGCAGTACTTC.

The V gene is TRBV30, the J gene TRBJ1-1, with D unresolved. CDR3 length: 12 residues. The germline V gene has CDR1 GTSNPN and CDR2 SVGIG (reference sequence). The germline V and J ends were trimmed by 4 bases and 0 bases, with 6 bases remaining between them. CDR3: CAWTKVNTEAFF. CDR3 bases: TGTGCCTGGACTAAAGTGAACACTGAAGCTTTCTTT. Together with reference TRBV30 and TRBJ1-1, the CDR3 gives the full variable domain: SQTIHQWPATLVQPVGSPLSLECTVEGTSNPNLYWYRQAAGRGLQLLFYSVGIGQISSEVPQNLSASRPQDRQFILSSKKLLLSDSGFYLCAWTKVNTEAFFGQGTRLTVV.

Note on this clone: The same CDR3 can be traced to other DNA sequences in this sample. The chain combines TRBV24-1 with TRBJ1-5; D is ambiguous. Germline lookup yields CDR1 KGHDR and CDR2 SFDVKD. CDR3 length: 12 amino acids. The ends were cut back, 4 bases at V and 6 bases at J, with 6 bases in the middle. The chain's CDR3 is CATSDPGQPQHF. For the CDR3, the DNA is TGTGCCACCAGTGACCCCGGTCAGCCCCAGCATTTT.

CDR3 DNA: TGTGCCAGCAGCTTGAAACAGGGCGGAACCGGGGAGCTGTTTTTT. This translates into CASSLKQGGTGELFF. The V and J genes are TRBV7-3 and TRBJ2-2; D may be TRBD1 (6 bases). This CDR3 is 15 amino acids long. Trimming removed 3 bases at V and 5 bases at J, with 13 bases between. Germline CDR1 and CDR2: SGHTA and FQGTGA.

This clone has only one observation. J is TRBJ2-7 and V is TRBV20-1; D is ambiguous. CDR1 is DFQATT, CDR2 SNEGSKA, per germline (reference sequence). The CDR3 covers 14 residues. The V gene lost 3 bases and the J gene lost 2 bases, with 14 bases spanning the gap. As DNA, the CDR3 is TGCAGTGCTAGTCCTTCGGTCTCTGCCTACGAGCAGTACTTC. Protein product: CSASPSVSAYEQYF.

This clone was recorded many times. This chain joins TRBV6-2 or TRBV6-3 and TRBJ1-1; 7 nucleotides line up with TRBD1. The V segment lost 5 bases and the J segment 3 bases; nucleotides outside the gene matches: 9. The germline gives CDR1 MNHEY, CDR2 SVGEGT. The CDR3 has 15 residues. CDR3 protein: CASSPQGDGYTEAFF. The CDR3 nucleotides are TGTGCCAGCAGTCCCCAGGGGGATGGATACACTGAAGCTTTCTTT.

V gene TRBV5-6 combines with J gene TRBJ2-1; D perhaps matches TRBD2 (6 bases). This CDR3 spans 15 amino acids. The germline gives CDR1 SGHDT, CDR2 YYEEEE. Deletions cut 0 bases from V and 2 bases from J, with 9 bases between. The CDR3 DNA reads TGTGCCAGCAGCTTGGGTAGCGGAACCTACAATGAGCAGTTCTTC. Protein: CASSLGSGTYNEQFF.

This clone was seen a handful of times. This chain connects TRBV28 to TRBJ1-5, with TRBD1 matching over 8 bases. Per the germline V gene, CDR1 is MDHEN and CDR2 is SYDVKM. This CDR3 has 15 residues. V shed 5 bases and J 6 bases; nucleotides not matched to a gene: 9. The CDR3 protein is CASSTRGTGAQPQHF. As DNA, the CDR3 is TGTGCCAGCAGTACGAGAGGGACAGGCGCTCAGCCCCAGCATTTT.

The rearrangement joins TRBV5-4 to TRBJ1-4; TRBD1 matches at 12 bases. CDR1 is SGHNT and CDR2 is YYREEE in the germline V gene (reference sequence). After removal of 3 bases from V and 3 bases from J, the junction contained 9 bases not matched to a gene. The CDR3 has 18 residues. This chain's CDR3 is CASSSGDRGRVANEKLFF. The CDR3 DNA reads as TGTGCCAGCAGCTCTGGGGACAGGGGGCGCGTAGCTAATGAAAAACTGTTTTTT.

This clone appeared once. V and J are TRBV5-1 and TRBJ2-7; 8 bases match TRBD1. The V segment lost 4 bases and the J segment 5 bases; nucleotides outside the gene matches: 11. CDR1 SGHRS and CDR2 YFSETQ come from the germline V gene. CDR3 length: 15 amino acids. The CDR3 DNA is TGCGCCAGCAGCCTCGGGACAGGTCGTGACGACGAGCAGTACTTC. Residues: CASSLGTGRDDEQYF.

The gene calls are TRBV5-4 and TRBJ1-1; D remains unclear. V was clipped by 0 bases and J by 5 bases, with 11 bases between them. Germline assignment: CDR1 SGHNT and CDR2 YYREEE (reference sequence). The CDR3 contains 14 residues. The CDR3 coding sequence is TGTGCCAGCAGCTTGGAAGTCGGTTGGACTGAAGCTTTCTTT. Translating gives CASSLEVGWTEAFF.

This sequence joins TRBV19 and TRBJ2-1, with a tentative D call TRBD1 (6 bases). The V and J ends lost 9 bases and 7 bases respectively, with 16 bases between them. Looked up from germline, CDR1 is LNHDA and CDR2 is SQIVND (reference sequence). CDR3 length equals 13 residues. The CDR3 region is CASKQGQRNEQFF. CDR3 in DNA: TGTGCCAGCAAACAAGGACAGCGGAATGAGCAGTTCTTC. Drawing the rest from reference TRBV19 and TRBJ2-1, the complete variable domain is DGGITQSPKYLFRKEGQNVTLSCEQNLNHDAMYWYRQDPGQGLRLIYYSQIVNDFQKGDIAEGYSVSREKKESFPLTVTSAQKNPTAFYLCASKQGQRNEQFFGPGTRLTVL.